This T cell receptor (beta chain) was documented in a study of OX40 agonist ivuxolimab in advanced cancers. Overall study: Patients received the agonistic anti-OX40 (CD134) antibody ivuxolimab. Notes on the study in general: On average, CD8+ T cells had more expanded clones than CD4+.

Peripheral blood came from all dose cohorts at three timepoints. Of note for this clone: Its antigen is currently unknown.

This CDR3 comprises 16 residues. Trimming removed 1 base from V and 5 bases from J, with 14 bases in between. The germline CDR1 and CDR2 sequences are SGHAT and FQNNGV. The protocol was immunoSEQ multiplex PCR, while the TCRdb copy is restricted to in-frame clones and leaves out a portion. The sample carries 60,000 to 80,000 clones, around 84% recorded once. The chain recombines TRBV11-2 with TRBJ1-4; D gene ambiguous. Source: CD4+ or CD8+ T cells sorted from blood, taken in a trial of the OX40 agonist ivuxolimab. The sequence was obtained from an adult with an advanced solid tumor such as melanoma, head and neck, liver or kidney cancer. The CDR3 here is CASSLGVSVSNEKLFF. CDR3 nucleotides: TGTGCCAGCAGCTTAGGGGTTAGCGTATCAAATGAAAAACTGTTTTTT.